The 10 T cell receptor beta chains below were found in one sample sequenced in a study of control samples from healthy donors and cancer patients. Sequencing was performed with immunoSEQ multiplex PCR; in TCRdb, only in-frame clones are kept and a portion is missing. The sample lists roughly 130,000 clones, approximately 92% seen once, with 2% to 2.5% in the top ten. Sequenced sample: blood. The receptors originated from a young man in good health.

This clone has more than one count but fewer than ten. The chain joins TRBV5-5 to TRBJ1-2; the D gene is possibly TRBD1 (5 bases). Germline CDR1 is SGHKS and CDR2 is YYEKEE (reference sequence). This CDR3 comprises 17 residues. The V end was cut by 4 bases, the J end by 4 bases, with 23 bases between. CDR3 sequence reads: CASSEIGTTPNIYGYTF. CDR3 nucleotide sequence: TGTGCCAGCAGCGAAATCGGGACTACCCCTAATATCTATGGCTACACCTTC. The whole variable domain, remainder taken from reference TRBV5-5 and TRBJ1-2, is DAGVTQSPTHLIKTRGQQVTLRCSPISGHKSVSWYQQVLGQGPQFIFQYYEKEERGRGNFPDRFSARQFPNYSSELNVNALLLGDSALYLCASSEIGTTPNIYGYTFGSGTRLTVV.

This clone is a singleton in its sample. The chain employs TRBV5-1 and TRBJ1-1, with 10 positions matching TRBD1. Germline V gene data show CDR1 as SGHRS and CDR2 as YFSETQ. The CDR3 sequence is 14 residues long. Trimming removed 4 bases from V and 5 bases from J; junction bases left unmatched: 5. The CDR3 loop is CASSRDRGKTEAFF. The CDR3 nucleotides read TGCGCCAGCAGCAGGGACAGGGGAAAAACTGAAGCTTTCTTT. Full variable domain (rest looked up from reference TRBV5-1 and TRBJ1-1): KAGVTQTPRYLIKTRGQQVTLSCSPISGHRSVSWYQQTPGQGLQFLFEYFSETQRNKGNFPGRFSGRQFSNSRSEMNVSTLELGDSALYLCASSRDRGKTEAFFGQGTRLTVV.

The chain couples TRBV4-3 to TRBJ1-5; no reliable D call. This CDR3 comprises 15 residues. From germline, CDR1 is LGHNA and CDR2 YSLEER. V gave up 1 base and J gave up 5 bases, with 12 bases separating them. The CDR3 DNA sequence: TGCGCCAGCAGCCAAGGGACGGGGATTGATCAGCCCCAGCATTTT. Translation gives CASSQGTGIDQPQHF.

The genes are TRBV11-3 and TRBJ2-3; D is tentatively TRBD1 or TRBD2 (5 bases each). CDR1 is SGHNT, CDR2 YENEEA, per germline. The CDR3 consists of 14 residues. Trimming pared 5 bases from V and 5 bases from J, leaving 14 bases between. This chain's CDR3 is CASSDRDQLDTQYF. The CDR3 DNA sequence: TGTGCCAGCAGCGACCGGGACCAGTTAGATACGCAGTATTTT.

This chain connects TRBV11-3 to TRBJ2-1, with TRBD2 matching 14 bases. With V trimmed by 0 bases and J by 8 bases, 12 bases remained unmatched. This CDR3 is built from 19 residues. Germline CDR1 is SGHNT and CDR2 is YENEEA. The CDR3 loop reads CASSLEGTSGRFERDEQFF. The CDR3 DNA is TGTGCCAGCAGCTTAGAGGGGACTAGCGGGAGATTCGAGCGAGATGAGCAGTTCTTC.

J is TRBJ2-1 and V is TRBV3-1 (or the pseudogene TRBV3-2); TRBD2 agrees at 8 bases. V gave up 2 bases and J gave up 4 bases; unmatched junction bases: 10. The CDR3 has 17 amino acids. The germline V gene has CDR1 LGHDT and CDR2 YNNKEL (reference sequence). DNA for the CDR3: TGTGCCAGCAGCCAAACCCCGGGGAGCGGGAGTTACAATGAGCAGTTCTTC. Its translation is CASSQTPGSGSYNEQFF.

The rearrangement uses TRBV28 and TRBJ1-2; D is ambiguous. The CDR3 is 11 residues long. Germline V CDR1 and CDR2: MDHEN, SYDVKM. V lost 5 bases, J lost 7 bases, and 8 bases lay in between. Here the CDR3 reads CASSKGTGYTF. CDR3 sequence (DNA): TGTGCCAGCAGTAAGGGTACTGGCTACACCTTC.

The genes are TRBV11-2 and TRBJ2-5; D possibly matches TRBD1 or TRBD2 (5 bases each). CDR1 is SGHAT, CDR2 FQNNGV, per germline. There are 16 residues in the CDR3. V shed 1 base and J shed 5 bases, with 17 bases lying between them. The CDR3 loop reads CASSLVRVGTGETQYF. DNA of the CDR3: TGTGCCAGCAGCTTAGTTCGCGTGGGGACCGGGGAGACCCAGTACTTC.

V usage is TRBV27 and J usage is TRBJ1-5; TRBD1 is a possible D gene (5 bases). Germline values: CDR1 MNHEY, CDR2 SMNVEV (reference sequence). V gave up 5 bases and J gave up 0 bases, with 23 bases separating them. CDR3 size: 19 residues. CDR3 sequence: CASSPRGVNAPYSNQPQHF. Written as DNA, the CDR3 is TGTGCCAGCAGTCCCCGGGGGGTTAATGCCCCCTATAGCAATCAGCCCCAGCATTTT.

The genes are TRBV6-5 and TRBJ1-1, with a possible D match to TRBD1 (6 bases). Germline V gives CDR1 MNHEY, CDR2 SVGAGI. V was pared by 0 bases and J by 3 bases, with 14 bases between. CDR3 length: 16 amino acids. CDR3 region: CASSYSRVTGYTEAFF. DNA of the CDR3: TGTGCCAGCAGTTACTCCAGGGTTACAGGGTACACTGAAGCTTTCTTT.